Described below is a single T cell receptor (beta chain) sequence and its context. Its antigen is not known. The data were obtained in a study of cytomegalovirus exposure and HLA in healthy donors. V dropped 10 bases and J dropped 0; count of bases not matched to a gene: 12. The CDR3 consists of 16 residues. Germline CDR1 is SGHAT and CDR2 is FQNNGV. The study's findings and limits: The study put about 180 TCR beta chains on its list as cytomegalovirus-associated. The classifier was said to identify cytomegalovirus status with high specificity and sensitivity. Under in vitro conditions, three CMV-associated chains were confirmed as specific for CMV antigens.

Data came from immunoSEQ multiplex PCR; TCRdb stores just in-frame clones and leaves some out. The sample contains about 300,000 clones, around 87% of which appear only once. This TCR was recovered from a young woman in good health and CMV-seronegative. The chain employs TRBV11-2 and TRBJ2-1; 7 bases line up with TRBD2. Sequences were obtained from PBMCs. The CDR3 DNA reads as TGTGCCAATTTCCCCCTAAGGACTAGCTCCTACAATGAGCAGTTCTTC. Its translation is CANFPLRTSSYNEQFF.